This TCR beta chain appears in the sequencing data of a study of shared clonotypes between healthy human individuals. Whole-study findings and limits: Naive subsets typically showed greater estimated richness than memory subsets.

In germline, CDR1 is SEHNR, CDR2 FQNEAQ (reference sequence). CDR3 size: 18 residues. V lost 3 bases to trimming and J lost 5 bases; unmatched junction nucleotides: 18. As for this clone: What it binds is unknown.

Both subsets, CD45RA+ naive and CD45RA-negative memory, were split from the CD4+ cells. Assay: immunoSEQ multiplex PCR; the TCRdb copy retains only in-frame clones and omits some. The sample lists fewer than 2.5 million clones; roughly 93% were seen once. V usage is TRBV7-9 and J usage is TRBJ2-5, with TRBD2 identical over 7 bases. The sample comprised naive CD4+ T cells from PBMCs. As to subset: CD45RA+ positively selected. The TCR sequence derives from a man aged 18 to 29 in good health. Some clones in this sample may be carry-over from other donors' samples. The CDR3 nucleotides read TGTGCCAGCAGCTTTCACCCGATAGGGCGGGGAGGGATGGAGACCCAGTACTTC. Translated: CASSFHPIGRGGMETQYF.